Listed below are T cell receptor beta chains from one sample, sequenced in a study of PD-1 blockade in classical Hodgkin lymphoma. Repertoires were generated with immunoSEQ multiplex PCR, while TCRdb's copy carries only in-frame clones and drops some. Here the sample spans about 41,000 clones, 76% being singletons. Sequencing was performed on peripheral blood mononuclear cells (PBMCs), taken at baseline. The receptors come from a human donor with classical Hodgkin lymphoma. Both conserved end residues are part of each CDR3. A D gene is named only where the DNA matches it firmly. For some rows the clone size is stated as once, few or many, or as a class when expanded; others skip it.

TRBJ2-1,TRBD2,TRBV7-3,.,TGTGCCAGCAGCCCTACGGGGAGGGCCGTCAATGAGCAGTTCTTC,CASSPTGRAVNEQFF
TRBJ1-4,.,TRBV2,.,TGTGCCAGCAGTGAAATAGGGTGGGAAGGAAAACTGTTTTTT,CASSEIGWEGKLFF
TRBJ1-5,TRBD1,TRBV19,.,TGTGCCAGTAGTATTGGGACAGCTAGCAATCAGCCCCAGCATTTT,CASSIGTASNQPQHF
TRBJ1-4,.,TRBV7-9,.,TGTGCCAGCATCGGGGTTGGGGAACTGTTTTTT,CASIGVGELFF
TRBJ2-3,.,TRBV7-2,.,TGTGCCAGCAGCTCAGGGGTGGGGACAGATACGCAGTATTTT,CASSSGVGTDTQYF
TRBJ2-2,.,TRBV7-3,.,TGTGCCAGCAGCTCCACCGGGGAGCTGTTTTTT,CASSSTGELFF
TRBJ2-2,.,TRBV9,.,TGTGCCAGCAGCGTAGAACCAGAAACGAACACCGGGGAGCTGTTTTTT,CASSVEPETNTGELFF
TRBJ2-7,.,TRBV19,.,TGTGCCAGTAGTATAGCGGACTCGGGCGAGCAGTACTTC,CASSIADSGEQYF
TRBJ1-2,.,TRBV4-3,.,TGCGCCAGCAGCCAAGATCCAACAGCTTATGGCTACACCTTC,CASSQDPTAYGYTF
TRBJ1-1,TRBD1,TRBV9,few,TGTGCCAGCAGCGTCTGGGACAGGCAAACCGAAGCTTTCTTT,CASSVWDRQTEAFF
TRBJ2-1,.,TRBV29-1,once,TGCAGCGTTGCCCTCCTAGGCGATGAGCAGTTCTTC,CSVALLGDEQFF
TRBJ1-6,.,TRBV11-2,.,TGTGCCAGCAGCTTAGATCGACGGGAGTGGTTGAATTCACCCCTCCACTTT,CASSLDRREWLNSPLHF
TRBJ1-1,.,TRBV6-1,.,TGTGCCAGCACCGCGTGGGTGAACACTGAAGCTTTCTTT,CASTAWVNTEAFF
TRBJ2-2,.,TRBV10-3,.,TGTGCCATCACCAGGACCCCAGCTACGAACACCGGGGAGCTGTTTTTT,CAITRTPATNTGELFF
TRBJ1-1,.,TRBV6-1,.,TGTGCCAGCAGTGAGGGAGGGGTGGCTGAAGCTTTCTTT,CASSEGGVAEAFF
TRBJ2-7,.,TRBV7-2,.,TGTGCCAGCAGCTTATGGACAGATCAGTACGAGCAGTACTTC,CASSLWTDQYEQYF
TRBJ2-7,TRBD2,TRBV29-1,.,TGCAGCGTTGAAAGGGGAGGGAACTACGAGCAGTACTTC,CSVERGGNYEQYF
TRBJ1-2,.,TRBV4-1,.,TGCGCCAGCCAGGGGTACTATGGCTACACCTTC,CASQGYYGYTF
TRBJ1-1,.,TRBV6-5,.,TGTGCCAGCAGTTACTCTGGGACGTTGAACACTGAAGCTTTCTTT,CASSYSGTLNTEAFF
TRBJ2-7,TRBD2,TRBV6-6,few,TGTGCCAGCAGTGCCCTAGCGGGATCGGCCTACGAGCAGTACTTC,CASSALAGSAYEQYF
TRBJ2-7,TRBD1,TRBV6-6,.,TGTGCCAGCAGTTCCGGGACAGGGGAACAGTACTTC,CASSSGTGEQYF
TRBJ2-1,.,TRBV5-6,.,TGTGCCAGCAGCTTTGGGCTCAATGAGCAGTTCTTC,CASSFGLNEQFF
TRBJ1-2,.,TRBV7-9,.,TGTGCCAGCTCTGGCTCTAACTATGGCTACACCTTC,CASSGSNYGYTF
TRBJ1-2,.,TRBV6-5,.,TGTGCCAGCAGTTATGGGGGCGGGGCGAACTATGGCTACACCTTC,CASSYGGGANYGYTF
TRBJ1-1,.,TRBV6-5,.,TGTGCCAGCAGTTACGGGATTGCCACTGAAGCTTTCTTT,CASSYGIATEAFF
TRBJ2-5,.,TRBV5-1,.,TGCGCCAGCAGCTTGCAGAGCGGGCTAGGCACGGAGACCCAGTACTTC,CASSLQSGLGTETQYF
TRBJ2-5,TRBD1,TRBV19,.,TGTGCCAGTAGTATAGCCGCGGACAGGGGGACCCAGTACTTC,CASSIAADRGTQYF
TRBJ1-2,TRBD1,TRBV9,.,TGTGCCAGCAGCGTAGTGGCAGGGGGCTATGGCTACACCTTC,CASSVVAGGYGYTF
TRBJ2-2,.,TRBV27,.,TGTGCCAGCAGTTTCCGGACTCCGTACACCGGGGAGCTGTTTTTT,CASSFRTPYTGELFF
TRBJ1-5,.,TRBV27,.,TGTGCCAGCGGACCCCGGGACGTAAACAATCTAATCAATCAGCCCCAGCATTTT,CASGPRDVNNLINQPQHF
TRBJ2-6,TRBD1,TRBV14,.,TGTGCCAGCAGCCAAGAGTATGAGGTTTGGGACAGACCTACTGGGGCCAACGTCCTGACTTTC,CASSQEYEVWDRPTGANVLTF
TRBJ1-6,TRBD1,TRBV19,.,TGTGCCAGTAGTCTCAGGGGGCCAGGTTCACCCCTCCACTTT,CASSLRGPGSPLHF
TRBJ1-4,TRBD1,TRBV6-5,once,TGTGCCAGCAGCAGACAGGGGGCGAGTGAAAAACTGTTTTTT,CASSRQGASEKLFF
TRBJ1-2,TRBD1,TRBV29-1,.,TGCAGCGTTGGAGGGCAGGGGGCGGAAGGCTACACCTTC,CSVGGQGAEGYTF
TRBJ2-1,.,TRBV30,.,TGTGCCTGGAATCTAGGTCCCTACAATGAGCAGTTCTTC,CAWNLGPYNEQFF
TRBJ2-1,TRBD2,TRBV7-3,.,TGTGCCAGCAGCTTAGTGGGCGGTGCGGGAGAGGACAATGAGCAGTTCTTC,CASSLVGGAGEDNEQFF
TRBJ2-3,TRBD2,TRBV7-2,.,TGTGCCAGCAGCCCCCAAGTTAGGACTAGCGGGCAAGATACGCAGTATTTT,CASSPQVRTSGQDTQYF
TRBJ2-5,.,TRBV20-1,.,TGCAGTGCCCCACGCGGAGTTGCCCAGTACTTC,CSAPRGVAQYF
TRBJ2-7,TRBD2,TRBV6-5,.,TGTGCCAGCACCAACCCGGGGGGCTACGAGCAGTACTTC,CASTNPGGYEQYF
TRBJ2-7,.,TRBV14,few,TGTGCCAGCAGCCCAGGGGTCCGTGACTACGAGCAGTACTTC,CASSPGVRDYEQYF
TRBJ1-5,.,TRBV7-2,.,TGTGCCAGCAGCCCCCGTTTAGGGGACTTACAGCCCCAGCATTTT,CASSPRLGDLQPQHF
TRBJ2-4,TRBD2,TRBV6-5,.,TGTGCCAGCAGAAGGGGACTAGCGGAGCCCGGGGCGTACTTC,CASRRGLAEPGAYF
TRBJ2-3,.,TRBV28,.,TGTGCCAGCAGTCCTACTTTTATAACGGGAGAGGGAGATACGCAGTATTTT,CASSPTFITGEGDTQYF
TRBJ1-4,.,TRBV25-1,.,TGTGCCAGCAGTGAAGGGGGGGGATCTTATGAAAAACTGTTTTTT,CASSEGGGSYEKLFF
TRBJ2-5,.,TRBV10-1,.,TGCGCCAGCAGTGAGGGCGGGGAGACCCAGTACTTC,CASSEGGETQYF